The present TCR beta chain was sequenced within a study of technical replicates of blood from several donors. Generated by immunoSEQ multiplex PCR, the TCRdb table keeps only in-frame clones and is missing some. The sample yields some 78,000 clones, 90% to 95% seen once. This receptor was taken from a human donor in good health. What was sequenced was T cells isolated from PBMCs.

The CDR3 DNA follows: TGCAGCGTACCCTGGACAGGGCTAGACTATGGCTACACCTTC. Its protein product is CSVPWTGLDYGYTF. The genes are TRBV29-1 and TRBJ1-2, with 8 bases identical to TRBD1. Germline V gene data show CDR1 as SQVTM and CDR2 as ANQGSEA. Trimming took 6 bases from V and 3 from J; bases not matched to a gene: 9. This CDR3 spans 14 amino acids.